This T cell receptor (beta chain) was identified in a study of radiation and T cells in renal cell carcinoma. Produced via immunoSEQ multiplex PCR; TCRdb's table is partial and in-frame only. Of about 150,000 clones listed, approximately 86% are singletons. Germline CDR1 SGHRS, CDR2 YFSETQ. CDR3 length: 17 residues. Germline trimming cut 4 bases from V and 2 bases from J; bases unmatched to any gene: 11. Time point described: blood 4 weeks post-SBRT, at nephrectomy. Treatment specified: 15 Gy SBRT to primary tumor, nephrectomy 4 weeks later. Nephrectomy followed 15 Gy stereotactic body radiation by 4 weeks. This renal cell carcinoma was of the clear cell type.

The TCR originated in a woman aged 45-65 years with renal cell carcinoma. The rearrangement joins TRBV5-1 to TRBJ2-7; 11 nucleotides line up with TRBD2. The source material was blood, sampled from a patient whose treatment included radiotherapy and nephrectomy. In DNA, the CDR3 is TGCGCCAGCAGCCCCACCCTGGGACTAGCGGCTCCCTACGAGCAGTACTTC. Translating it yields CASSPTLGLAAPYEQYF.